This entry concerns a single T cell receptor (beta chain). Its matching antigen is unknown. Sequencing was performed with immunoSEQ multiplex PCR; in TCRdb, only in-frame clones are kept and a portion is missing. Altogether 130,000 or so clones are present, around 94% being singletons, with the ten largest covering approximately 7%. Germline V gene data show CDR1 as KGHSH and CDR2 as LQKENI. The V end was cut by 0 bases, the J end by 0 bases, with 11 bases between. There are 16 residues in the CDR3. This sample was taken from a study of T cell responses to AZD1222 COVID-19 vaccine. Findings of the study overall: Every sample of the repertoires postdated the peak T cell response. A reported finding is that nearly half of spike-specific TCRs target unmutated variant regions. At 160-218 and 743-854, vaccine-associated CD4 TCRs were dominant, and they spanned spike. It was only 6 or 7 AZD1222 recipients who were seropositive at baseline.

This chain uses TRBV18 with TRBJ1-1, with unresolved D. The input for sequencing was peripheral blood, taken on day 0 of AZD1222 vaccination. The origin of this receptor is an adult in good health. The CDR3 DNA reads TGTGCCAGCTCACCACCGAGCCGAAGCTTGAACACTGAAGCTTTCTTT. Protein: CASSPPSRSLNTEAFF.